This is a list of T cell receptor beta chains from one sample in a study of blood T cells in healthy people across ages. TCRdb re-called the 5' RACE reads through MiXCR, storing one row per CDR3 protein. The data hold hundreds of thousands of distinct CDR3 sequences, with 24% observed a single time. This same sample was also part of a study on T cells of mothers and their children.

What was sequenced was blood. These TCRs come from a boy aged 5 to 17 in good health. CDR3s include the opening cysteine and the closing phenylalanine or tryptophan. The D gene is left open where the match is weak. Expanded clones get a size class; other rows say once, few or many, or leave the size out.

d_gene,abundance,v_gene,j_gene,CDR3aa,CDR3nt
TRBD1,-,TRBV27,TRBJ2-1,CASRGTGGGNEQFF,TGTGCCAGCAGGGGGACAGGGGGTGGGAATGAGCAGTTCTTC
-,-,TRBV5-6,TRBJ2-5,CASSLISEETQYF,TGTGCCAGCAGCTTGATCAGTGAGGAGACCCAGTACTTC
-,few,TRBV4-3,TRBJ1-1,CASSQGTASSTEAFF,TGCGCCAGCAGCCAAGGGACGGCCAGTTCCACTGAAGCTTTCTTT
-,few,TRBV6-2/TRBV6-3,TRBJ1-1,CASRDWDHWTDRPMNTEAFF,TGTGCCAGCAGGGACTGGGACCACTGGACAGATCGACCAATGAACACTGAAGCTTTCTTT
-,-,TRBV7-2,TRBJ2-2,CASSARAGELFF,TGTGCCAGCAGCGCAAGGGCCGGGGAGCTGTTTTTT
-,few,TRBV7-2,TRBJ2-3,CAGSLVAAAADTQYF,TGTGCCGGCAGCTTGGTTGCGGCCGCCGCAGATACGCAGTATTTT
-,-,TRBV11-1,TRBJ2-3,CASSLITTDTQYF,TGTGCCAGCAGCTTAATCACTACAGATACGCAGTATTTT
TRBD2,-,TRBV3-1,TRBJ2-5,CASNQGLARLETQYF,TGTGCCAGCAACCAGGGACTAGCCCGTTTGGAGACCCAGTACTTC
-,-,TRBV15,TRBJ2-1,CATSRDPDEQFF,TGTGCCACCAGCAGAGATCCAGATGAGCAGTTCTTC
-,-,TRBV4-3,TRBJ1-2,CASSQELGGTSGAGAYGYTF,TGCGCCAGCAGCCAAGAACTGGGGGGGACCTCAGGGGCCGGGGCCTATGGCTACACCTTC
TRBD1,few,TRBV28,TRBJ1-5,CASLGQGAAQPQHF,TGTGCCAGCTTGGGGCAGGGGGCAGCTCAGCCCCAGCATTTT
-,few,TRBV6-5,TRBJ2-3,CASSYWQGGTDTQYF,TGTGCCAGCAGTTACTGGCAGGGAGGCACAGATACGCAGTATTTT
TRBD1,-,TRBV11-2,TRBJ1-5,CASSLGGTGELQPQHF,TGTGCCAGCAGCTTAGGGGGGACAGGGGAACTGCAGCCCCAGCATTTT
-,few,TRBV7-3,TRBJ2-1,CASSAARGRQFF,TGTGCCAGCAGCGCCGCGAGGGGCCGGCAGTTCTTC
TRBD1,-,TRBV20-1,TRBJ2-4,CSASGQGLGDKNIQYF,TGCAGTGCTAGTGGACAGGGCCTCGGGGACAAAAACATTCAGTACTTC
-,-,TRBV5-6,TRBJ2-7,CASSIRRGYEQYF,TGTGCCAGCAGCATACGCAGGGGCTACGAGCAGTACTTC
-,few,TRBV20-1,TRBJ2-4,CSAPDDTKNIQYF,TGCAGTGCTCCGGACGACACCAAAAACATTCAGTACTTC
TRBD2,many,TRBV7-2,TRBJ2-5,CASSPATSGGGSQYF,TGTGCCAGCAGCCCCGCGACTAGCGGGGGTGGCTCCCAGTACTTC
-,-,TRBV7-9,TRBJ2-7,CALRGDTLYEQYF,TGTGCCCTTAGGGGGGACACCCTCTACGAGCAGTACTTC
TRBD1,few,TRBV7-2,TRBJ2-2,CASSLGLTGGTGELFF,TGTGCCAGCAGCTTAGGGTTGACAGGGGGCACCGGGGAGCTGTTTTTT
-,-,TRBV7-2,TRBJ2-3,CASSPPLKWADTQYF,TGTGCCAGCAGCCCGCCGTTGAAGTGGGCAGATACGCAGTATTTT
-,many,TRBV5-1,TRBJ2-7,CASSLGQSSYEQYF,TGCGCCAGCAGCCTTGGACAATCCTCCTACGAGCAGTACTTC
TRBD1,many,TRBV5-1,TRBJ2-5,CASRIPGGAETQYF,TGCGCCAGCAGGATCCCAGGGGGAGCAGAGACCCAGTACTTC
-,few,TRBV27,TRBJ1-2,CARSPLQGSDYGYTF,TGTGCCCGCAGCCCTTTACAAGGCTCTGACTATGGCTACACCTTC
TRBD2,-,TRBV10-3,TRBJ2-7,CAISDREGYEQYF,TGTGCCATCAGTGACCGGGAGGGCTACGAGCAGTACTTC
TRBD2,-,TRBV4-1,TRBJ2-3,CASSLRTSGGIPDTQYF,TGCGCCAGCAGCCTCCGGACTAGCGGGGGAATCCCAGATACGCAGTATTTT
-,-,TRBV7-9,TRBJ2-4,CASSLVRNIQYF,TGTGCCAGCAGCTTAGTGAGAAACATTCAGTACTTC
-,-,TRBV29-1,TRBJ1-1,CSVEDRQHENTEAFF,TGCAGCGTTGAAGACCGACAACACGAGAACACTGAAGCTTTCTTT
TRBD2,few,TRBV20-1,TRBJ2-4,CSARTSGRVNIQYF,TGCAGTGCTAGAACGAGCGGGAGGGTAAACATTCAGTACTTC
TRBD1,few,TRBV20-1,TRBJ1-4,CSARDRTGGIEKLFF,TGCAGTGCTAGAGATAGGACAGGGGGTATTGAAAAACTGTTTTTT
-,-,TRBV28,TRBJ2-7,CASTDGGRSYEQYF,TGTGCCAGCACCGACGGGGGCCGGAGCTACGAGCAGTACTTC
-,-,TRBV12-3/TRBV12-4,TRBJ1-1,CASSLVAENTEAFF,TGTGCCAGCAGTTTAGTTGCAGAGAACACTGAAGCTTTCTTT
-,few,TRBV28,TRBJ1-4,CASRQGPPNEKLFF,TGTGCCAGCAGACAGGGTCCACCTAATGAAAAACTGTTTTTT
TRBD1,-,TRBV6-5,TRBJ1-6,CASIWGRGQSNSPLHF,TGTGCCAGCATATGGGGTAGGGGGCAATCCAATTCACCCCTCCACTTT
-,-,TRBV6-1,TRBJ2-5,CASSELPRETQYF,TGTGCCAGCAGTGAATTACCGCGAGAGACCCAGTACTTC
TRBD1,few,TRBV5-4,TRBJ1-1,CACSSSGTGAYTEAFF,TGTGCCTGCAGCTCATCCGGGACAGGGGCTTATACTGAAGCTTTCTTT
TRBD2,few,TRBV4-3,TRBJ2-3,CASSQDPTSGVSTDTQYF,TGCGCCAGCAGCCAAGATCCGACTAGCGGGGTTAGCACAGATACGCAGTATTTT
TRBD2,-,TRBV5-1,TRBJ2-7,CASSSLAGTSYEQYF,TGCGCCAGCAGCTCCCTAGCGGGAACTTCCTACGAGCAGTACTTC
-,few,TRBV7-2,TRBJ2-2,CASSSMTGPGELFF,TGTGCCAGCAGCTCCATGACAGGCCCCGGGGAGCTGTTTTTT
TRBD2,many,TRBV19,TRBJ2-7,CASSIDHGTSSYEQYF,TGTGCCAGTAGTATAGATCATGGGACTAGTAGCTACGAGCAGTACTTC
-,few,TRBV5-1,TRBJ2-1,CASRRDSLINEQFF,TGCGCCAGCAGGCGAGACAGCTTGATCAATGAGCAGTTCTTC
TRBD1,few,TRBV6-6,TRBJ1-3,CASRTGGALSGNTIYF,TGTGCCAGCAGGACAGGGGGTGCGCTCTCTGGAAACACCATATATTTT
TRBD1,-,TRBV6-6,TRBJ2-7,CASSYGTGGFVYF,TGTGCCAGCAGTTACGGGACAGGGGGCTTTGTGTACTTC
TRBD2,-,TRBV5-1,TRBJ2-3,CASSLAGGQYTQYF,TGCGCCAGCAGCTTAGCGGGGGGGCAATATACGCAGTATTTT
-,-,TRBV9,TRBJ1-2,CASSGQRYYGYTF,TGTGCCAGCAGCGGCCAGAGATACTATGGCTACACCTTC
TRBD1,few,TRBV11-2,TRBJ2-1,CASSLGTGGSQQFF,TGTGCCAGCAGCTTGGGGACAGGGGGTTCTCAGCAGTTCTTC
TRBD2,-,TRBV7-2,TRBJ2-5,CASRKSGGVGETQYF,TGTGCCAGCAGGAAGAGCGGGGGGGTGGGAGAGACCCAGTACTTC
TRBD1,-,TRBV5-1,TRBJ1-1,CASSFRQGETEAFF,TGCGCCAGCAGCTTTCGACAGGGAGAAACTGAAGCTTTCTTT
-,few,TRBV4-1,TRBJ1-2,CASSQEPGDYGYTF,TGCGCCAGCAGCCAAGAGCCAGGGGACTATGGCTACACCTTC
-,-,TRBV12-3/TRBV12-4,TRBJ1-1,CASSLTKTGRIEAFF,TGTGCCAGCAGTTTGACCAAGACAGGCAGGATTGAAGCTTTCTTT
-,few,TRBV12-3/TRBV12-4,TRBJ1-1,CASRGDGYTEAFF,TGTGCCAGCAGAGGTGACGGCTACACTGAAGCTTTCTTT
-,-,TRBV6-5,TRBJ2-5,CASSSAHLQTGGETQYF,TGTGCCAGCAGTTCCGCCCATCTCCAGACGGGTGGGGAGACCCAGTACTTC
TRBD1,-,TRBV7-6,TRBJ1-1,CASSSLRDRNTEAFF,TGTGCCAGCAGCTCTTTACGGGACAGGAACACTGAAGCTTTCTTT